Below, 18 T cell receptor beta chains from the same sample are listed, as sequenced in a study of shared clonotypes between healthy human individuals. Some clones are missing from TCRdb's copy, which holds only in-frame ones; the method was immunoSEQ multiplex PCR. The sample records approximately 2.4 million clones, approximately 95% being singletons. The sample comprised naive CD4+ T cells sorted from blood. Described subset: CD45RA+ positively selected. The origin of the receptors is a man in his late teens or twenties in good health.

This rearrangement joins TRBV19 to TRBJ1-4; a weak D match, TRBD1 (6 bases). CDR1 and CDR2 (germline): LNHDA, SQIVND (reference sequence). This CDR3 region has 14 residues. Trimming stripped 3 bases from V and 7 bases from J, with 12 bases between. CDR3: CASSMAGGFEKLFF. DNA for the CDR3: TGTGCCAGTAGTATGGCGGGGGGCTTTGAAAAACTGTTTTTT.

The chain couples TRBV28 to TRBJ1-4, with D perhaps matching TRBD1 (5 bases). Between the trimmed V and J ends, which lost 7 bases and 8 bases, there was a span of 23 bases. The germline V gene has CDR1 MDHEN and CDR2 SYDVKM. The CDR3 contains 16 residues. The CDR3, as DNA: TGTGCCAGCACCCCCTCGAGTGGGGGGACTGGAGAAAAACTGTTTTTT. The encoded protein is CASTPSSGGTGEKLFF.

V and J are TRBV7-2 and TRBJ2-2; D remains ambiguous. The CDR3 sequence is 14 residues long. Germline V gene sequence: CDR1 SGHTA, CDR2 FQGNSA. V lost 1 base and J 5 bases, leaving 8 bases between the germline ends. CDR3 sequence reads: CASSLDFGTGELFF. Here the CDR3 DNA reads TGTGCCAGCAGCTTAGACTTCGGGACCGGGGAGCTGTTTTTT.

The rearrangement links TRBV30 to TRBJ1-6; 7 nucleotides match TRBD1. The CDR3 runs to 15 residues. Germline trimming cut 8 bases from V and 9 bases from J; bases unmatched to any gene: 16. Germline V gene data show CDR1 as GTSNPN and CDR2 as SVGIG (reference sequence). The CDR3 region is CAGGAGGRLGSPLHF. The CDR3 DNA sequence: TGTGCCGGGGGGGCAGGGGGACGTTTGGGTTCACCCCTCCACTTT.

For this clone: The junction differs from germline at one of its ends, possibly a read error. This sequence joins TRBV4-1 and TRBJ1-4; 10 bases map to TRBD1. Germline values: CDR1 MGHRA, CDR2 YSYEKL. This CDR3 is built from 13 residues. CDR3 nucleotides: TGCGCCAGCAGCCAAGCTAAGACAGGGGGCCGGTTCTTT. Amino acid sequence: CASSQAKTGGRFF.

The genes are TRBV5-6 and TRBJ1-1; D remains ambiguous. V lost 3 bases and J lost 11, with 11 bases in between. CDR3 length equals 11 residues. Germline V gene sequence: CDR1 SGHDT, CDR2 YYEEEE. The CDR3 region has the DNA TGTGCCAGCAGCTCTTCAGTGGGGGCTTTCTTT. This gives the protein CASSSSVGAFF. Looking up the rest from reference TRBV5-6 and TRBJ1-1 gives the full variable domain: DAGVTQSPTHLIKTRGQQVTLRCSPKSGHDTVSWYQQALGQGPQFIFQYYEEEERQRGNFPDRFSGHQFPNYSSELNVNALLLGDSALYLCASSSSVGAFFGQGTRLTVV.

Comments on this clone: Within the sample, other DNA sequences also encode this same CDR3. This chain links TRBV5-1 with TRBJ2-5, with a weak D call TRBD1 (5 bases). Germline CDR1 SGHRS, CDR2 YFSETQ. The CDR3 is 14 amino acids. The V end lost 1 base, the J end lost 1 base, and 8 bases lay between the germline ends. The CDR3 reads CASSLTTGQETQYF. As DNA, the CDR3 is TGCGCCAGCAGCTTGACTACAGGCCAAGAGACCCAGTACTTC.

The chain is built from TRBV11-2 and TRBJ1-1; the D gene is possibly TRBD1 (5 bases). Germline V lookup: CDR1 SGHAT, CDR2 FQNNGV. This CDR3 contains 13 residues. The V gene lost 4 bases and the J gene lost 4 bases, with 10 bases spanning the gap. CDR3 residues: CASSSRGGTEAFF. For the CDR3, the DNA is TGTGCCAGCAGCTCTAGGGGTGGCACTGAAGCTTTCTTT.

The J gene is TRBJ2-7, the V gene TRBV27; D is uncertain. The CDR3 has 11 amino acids. Germline CDR1 reads MNHEY; CDR2 reads SMNVEV (reference sequence). The V end was cut by 10 bases, the J end by 4 bases, with 11 bases between. CDR3 coding DNA: TGTGCCACCAAGACGGCTTACGAGCAGTACTTC. This encodes CATKTAYEQYF.

With respect to this clone: The sample holds other DNA sequences that translate to the same CDR3. The chain joins TRBV5-1 to TRBJ1-6; D not certain. The CDR3 extends over 15 amino acids. V was cut by 0 bases and J by 4 bases, with 8 bases left in between. Germline V gene data show CDR1 as SGHRS and CDR2 as YFSETQ. Written as DNA, the CDR3 is TGCGCCAGCAGCTTGGGTGCAGAATATAATTCACCCCTCCACTTT. Its protein is CASSLGAEYNSPLHF. Drawing the rest from reference TRBV5-1 and TRBJ1-6, the complete variable domain is KAGVTQTPRYLIKTRGQQVTLSCSPISGHRSVSWYQQTPGQGLQFLFEYFSETQRNKGNFPGRFSGRQFSNSRSEMNVSTLELGDSALYLCASSLGAEYNSPLHFGNGTRLTVT.

This clone was seen only once. The chain carries TRBV2 and TRBJ2-7; D is possibly TRBD1 or TRBD2 (5 bases each). CDR1 is SNHLY and CDR2 is FYNNEI in the germline V gene. The CDR3 length is 12 residues. V lost 6 bases and J 4 bases, leaving 10 bases between the germline ends. For the CDR3, the DNA is TGTGCCAGCAGGGGGGAGTGGTACGAGCAGTACTTC. Translating it yields CASRGEWYEQYF.

Only one count was recorded for this clone. The chain links TRBV5-6 to TRBJ1-4, with 7 nucleotides matching TRBD1. CDR1 is SGHDT, CDR2 YYEEEE, per germline. The CDR3 contains 14 residues. Losses at the gene ends were 3 bases for V and 2 bases for J; bases not matched to a gene: 1. The DNA for the CDR3 is TGTGCCAGCAGCTACAGGGGTACTAATGAAAAACTGTTTTTT. Its protein is CASSYRGTNEKLFF. Drawing the rest from reference TRBV5-6 and TRBJ1-4, the complete variable domain is DAGVTQSPTHLIKTRGQQVTLRCSPKSGHDTVSWYQQALGQGPQFIFQYYEEEERQRGNFPDRFSGHQFPNYSSELNVNALLLGDSALYLCASSYRGTNEKLFFGSGTQLSVL.

This clone was recorded only once. The sample holds other DNA sequences that translate to the same CDR3. This rearrangement joins TRBV5-1 to TRBJ2-5; D not certain. The CDR3 has 11 residues. The germline CDR1 and CDR2 sequences are SGHRS and YFSETQ. With 4 bases removed from V and 5 bases from J, the gap between germline ends came to 6 bases. Written as DNA, the CDR3 is TGCGCCAGCAGCCTAAGGGAGACCCAGTACTTC. This codes for CASSLRETQYF.

For this clone: This sample includes further DNA sequences coding for the same CDR3. This chain links TRBV4-1 with TRBJ2-3; 9 nucleotides agree with TRBD2. The CDR3 runs 14 residues. Trimming took 3 bases from V and 5 from J; bases not matched to a gene: 3. Germline CDR1 reads MGHRA; CDR2 reads YSYEKL. This CDR3 reads CASSQREGGDTQYF. The CDR3 DNA follows: TGCGCCAGCAGCCAGCGGGAGGGAGGAGATACGCAGTATTTT.

The rearrangement links TRBV10-3 to TRBJ1-1, with D maybe TRBD1 (5 bases). Germline-derived CDR1 and CDR2 are ENHRY and SYGVKD. Trimming shortened V by 8 bases and J by 3 bases, and 13 bases separated the two germline ends. The CDR3 consists of 13 residues. DNA of the CDR3: TGTGCCATCGCAGACAGCCCAGACACTGAAGCTTTCTTT. As protein: CAIADSPDTEAFF.

The rearrangement links TRBV11-3 to TRBJ2-3; D gene uncertain. This CDR3 contains 13 residues. Germline V CDR1 and CDR2: SGHNT, YENEEA. The germline V and J ends were trimmed by 5 bases and 3 bases, with 9 bases remaining between them. The CDR3 DNA is TGTGCCAGCAGCCCCGAAACAACAGATACGCAGTATTTT. Its translation: CASSPETTDTQYF.

This clone was detected once. The chain has TRBV6-6 and TRBJ1-1, with D tentatively TRBD1 (6 bases). Trimming removed 8 bases at V and 1 base at J, with 11 bases between. CDR1 and CDR2 (germline): MNHNY, SVGAGI (reference sequence). The CDR3 covers 13 residues. The CDR3 DNA reads as TGTGCCAGCGGCCAGGGGCCGAACACTGAAGCTTTCTTT. It is translated as CASGQGPNTEAFF.

The rearrangement joins TRBV18 to TRBJ2-3; 13 positions match TRBD2. The junction had 6 bases not matched to a gene; V was cut back by 6 bases and J by 0 bases. The CDR3 covers 17 residues. Germline CDR1 reads KGHSH; CDR2 reads LQKENI. CDR3 coding DNA: TGTGCCAGCTCGCGACTAGCGGGGGGCCTAAGCACAGATACGCAGTATTTT. This sequence encodes CASSRLAGGLSTDTQYF.